One sample yielded the 32 T cell receptor beta chains listed below, sequenced in a study of Tregs in tolerant kidney transplant recipients. Sequencing used immunoSEQ multiplex PCR; TCRdb keeps in-frame clones, though not all of them. The specimen's table records about 48,000 clones. This specimen was CD4+ T cells from blood, taken before the transplant. Receptors originate from a human donor who received a combined kidney and bone marrow transplant.

The sequenced CDR3 bases are TGTGCCAGCAGTTCTCTAGGACAGGGGGCTGACGAG. It codes for CASSSLGQGADE. The CDR3 in its entirety is CASSSLGQGADEQYF. The J gene is TRBJ2-7, the V gene TRBV6-2 or TRBV6-3, with 11 bases lining up with TRBD1. Read coverage stops 3 residues before the CDR3 terminus; the germline J gene supplies the remainder. V lost 4 bases to trimming and J lost 5 bases; unmatched junction nucleotides: 7. The CDR3 covers 15 residues. CDR1 is MNHEY and CDR2 is SVGEGT in the germline V gene.

Worth noting for this clone: The DNA ends 3 residues before the CDR3 does, and the rest of the CDR3 is filled in from the germline J gene. J is TRBJ2-5 and V is TRBV10-2, with a tentative D call TRBD2 (6 bases). Trimming removed 0 bases from V and 4 bases from J, with 6 bases in between. The germline gives CDR1 WSHSY, CDR2 SAAADI. The CDR3 extends over 13 amino acids. The CDR3 protein is CASSESGGETQYF. CDR3 DNA (partial): TGCGCCAGCAGTGAGTCGGGGGGAGAGACC.

As regards this clone: The read gets to within 3 residues of the CDR3 end, and the germline J gene fills in the rest. The rearrangement links TRBV20-1 to TRBJ2-5, with a weak D call TRBD1 (5 bases). The CDR3 has 16 residues. Germline lookup yields CDR1 DFQATT and CDR2 SNEGSKA (reference sequence). V was shortened by 0 bases and J by 5 bases, with 19 bases between the two germline ends. The sequenced CDR3 bases are TGCAGTGCTAGAGATGAGACAGCCCGCTTCCAGGAGACC. Encoded protein: CSARDETARFQET. The whole CDR3 protein is CSARDETARFQETQYF.

In regard to this clone: A junction end diverges from the germline sequence, so it may reflect a read error. The read terminates 3 residues ahead of where the CDR3 ends, so the germline J gene completes it. This chain links TRBV6-1 with TRBJ2-5; a weak D match, TRBD2 (5 bases). The CDR3 runs to 14 residues. CDR1 and CDR2 (germline): MNHNS, SASEGT. This CDR3 is CASREGLTQETQYF. The sequenced CDR3 bases are TGTGCCAGCAGGGAAGGACTGACTCAAGAGACC.

Incomplete CDR3 DNA: TGTGCCAGCTCACCAGGGTCGGGCACCGGGGAG. Translated: CASSPGSGTGE. The whole CDR3 protein is CASSPGSGTGELFF. J is TRBJ2-2 and V is TRBV18; D not certain. The DNA ends 3 residues before the CDR3 does, and the rest of the CDR3 is filled in from the germline J gene. The CDR3 consists of 14 residues. Per the germline V gene, CDR1 is KGHSH and CDR2 is LQKENI. The germline V and J ends were trimmed by 2 bases and 4 bases, with 8 bases remaining between them.

To note about this clone: The read ends 3 residues early relative to the CDR3; the germline J gene fills the gap. This sample also contains other DNA sequences that code for the same CDR3. The J gene is TRBJ1-5, the V gene TRBV19; TRBD1 matches at 7 bases. CDR3 length: 16 residues. The germline CDR1 and CDR2 sequences are LNHDA and SQIVND (reference sequence). The V and J ends lost 4 bases and 1 base, in that order; junction bases with no gene match: 7. The CDR3 spells CASSSSGTESNQPQHF. CDR3 DNA, as far as it was read: TGTGCCAGTAGTAGCTCCGGGACAGAAAGCAATCAGCCC.

Partial CDR3 DNA: TGTGCCAGCAGTAGGACGGGGTCAACTAATGAAAAA. Its translation is CASSRTGSTNEK. The CDR3 as a whole reads CASSRTGSTNEKLFF. The chain couples TRBV2 to TRBJ1-4; unclear D gene. Read data end 3 residues before the CDR3 end; the end is taken from the germline J gene. Trimming removed 5 bases at V and 0 bases at J, with 10 bases between. The CDR3 contains 15 residues. CDR1 and CDR2 (germline): SNHLY, FYNNEI.

Details on this clone: The DNA ends 3 residues before the CDR3 does, and the rest of the CDR3 is filled in from the germline J gene. J is TRBJ1-2 and V is TRBV10-3; 9 bases map to TRBD1. CDR1 and CDR2 from the germline V gene are ENHRY and SYGVKD. CDR3 length equals 15 residues. The CDR3 is CAISGDRGANRGYTF. CDR3 DNA (partial): TGTGCCATCAGTGGAGACAGGGGGGCTAACCGAGGC.

Details on this clone: The read terminates 3 residues ahead of where the CDR3 ends, so the germline J gene completes it. This chain uses TRBV18 with TRBJ1-2; 8 bases are shared with TRBD1. The germline V gene has CDR1 KGHSH and CDR2 LQKENI. V dropped 3 bases and J dropped 4; count of bases not matched to a gene: 1. The length of the CDR3 is 13 residues. The CDR3 bases that were read are TGTGCCAGCTCACCGACAGGGGCCTATGGC. Protein sequence: CASSPTGAYG. The entire CDR3 protein reads CASSPTGAYGYTF.

As to this clone: The read halts 3 residues ahead of the CDR3 end, with the missing end drawn from the germline J gene. The chain recombines TRBV18 with TRBJ2-2; D might be TRBD2 (5 bases). Germline CDR1 KGHSH, CDR2 LQKENI. This CDR3 contains 14 residues. V was cut by 2 bases and J by 4 bases, with 8 bases left in between. CDR3 loop: CASSPTSTTGELFF. Partial CDR3 DNA: TGTGCCAGCTCACCAACTAGTACCACCGGGGAG.

Points on this clone: The observed sequence ends 3 residues before the CDR3 terminus, with the missing tail filled in from the germline J gene. The rearrangement links TRBV7-7 to TRBJ2-1; 11 positions agree with TRBD2. The CDR3 spans 15 residues. V trimming: 5 bases; J trimming: 5 bases; junction bases outside the gene matches: 5. Germline V gene sequence: CDR1 SSHAT, CDR2 FNYEAQ (reference sequence). The CDR3: CASSPGTSGNNEQFF. The DNA read from the CDR3 is TGTGCCAGCAGCCCCGGGACTAGCGGAAACAATGAG.

In regard to this clone: Read data end 3 residues before the CDR3 end; the end is taken from the germline J gene. This chain connects TRBV7-2 to TRBJ2-1, with 7 bases identical to TRBD2. CDR3 length: 15 residues. J lost 0 bases, V lost 5 bases, and 4 bases had no gene match. Germline V gives CDR1 SGHTA, CDR2 FQGNSA. CDR3 region: CASSITSASYNEQFF. The CDR3 DNA, read in part, is TGTGCCAGCAGCATCACTAGCGCCTCCTACAATGAG.

Comments on this clone: The sequence runs out 3 residues before the end of the CDR3; the remainder is reconstructed from the germline J gene. The chain employs TRBV6-2 or TRBV6-3 and TRBJ1-5, with TRBD1 matching over 8 bases. With 5 bases clipped from V and 6 bases from J, the junction kept 3 bases outside the gene matches. The CDR3 length is 13 residues. Per germline, CDR1 MNHEY and CDR2 SVGEGT. CDR3 residues: CASSITGGQPQHF. The covered CDR3 bases are TGTGCCAGCAGTATTACAGGGGGTCAGCCC.

Details on this clone: The read is 3 residues too short to cover the CDR3 end, so that end is filled in from the germline J gene. The chain carries TRBV19 and TRBJ1-5; 7 positions agree with TRBD1. The CDR3 spans 18 residues. Germline V gives CDR1 LNHDA, CDR2 SQIVND (reference sequence). V lost 0 bases, J lost 0 bases, and 8 bases stayed unmatched. The DNA read from the CDR3 is TGTGCCAGTAGTATAGACTACCGGGACAGCTATAGCAATCAGCCC. It encodes CASSIDYRDSYSNQP. In full, the CDR3 reads CASSIDYRDSYSNQPQHF.

Worth noting for this clone: The read ends 3 residues early relative to the CDR3; the germline J gene fills the gap. This sequence joins TRBV5-4 and TRBJ2-5, with TRBD2 identical over 12 bases. V dropped 6 bases and J dropped 5; count of bases not matched to a gene: 8. The CDR3 consists of 15 residues. Germline V CDR1 and CDR2: SGHNT, YYREEE (reference sequence). CDR3 DNA (partial): TGTGCCAGCATGACTAGCGGGAGTCTTATTGAGACC. Translation gives CASMTSGSLIET. The whole CDR3 is CASMTSGSLIETQYF.

The sequenced CDR3 bases are TGCAGTGCTAGCGGCAGGAGCTCTGGAAACACC. Amino acids: CSASGRSSGNT. The whole CDR3 sequence is CSASGRSSGNTIYF. The chain uses TRBV20-1 and TRBJ1-3; no firm D call. Sequencing ends 3 residues short of the CDR3 end; the germline J gene provides the rest. Germline V CDR1 and CDR2: DFQATT, SNEGSKA (reference sequence). The length of the CDR3 is 14 residues. V was trimmed by 3 bases and J by 0 bases, leaving 9 bases between them.

Comment on this clone: The read comes to an end 3 residues before the CDR3 does, leaving the germline J gene to fill in the end. The rearrangement uses TRBV5-1 and TRBJ2-7; tentative D call: TRBD1 (6 bases). CDR3 length: 15 residues. Trimming removed 0 bases at V and 5 bases at J, with 15 bases between. Germline loops: CDR1 SGHRS, CDR2 YFSETQ. Incomplete CDR3 DNA: TGCGCCAGCAGCTTGGACAGGGCCCCCCTAAACGAG. Protein product: CASSLDRAPLNE. The complete CDR3 reads CASSLDRAPLNEQYF.

Points on this clone: The observed sequence ends 3 residues before the CDR3 terminus, with the missing tail filled in from the germline J gene. The chain couples TRBV20-1 to TRBJ2-7; TRBD2 aligns across 7 bases. The germline V gene has CDR1 DFQATT and CDR2 SNEGSKA (reference sequence). With 6 bases clipped from V and 2 bases from J, the junction kept 10 bases outside the gene matches. This CDR3 comprises 14 residues. The part of the CDR3 DNA that was read is TGCAGTGCGACCGCTAGCGGAGCCCCCTACGAG. Protein: CSATASGAPYE. The CDR3 reads in full as CSATASGAPYEQYF.

With respect to this clone: The read comes to an end 3 residues before the CDR3 does, leaving the germline J gene to fill in the end. The rearrangement uses TRBV5-1 and TRBJ2-2; the match to TRBD1 covers 8 bases. V lost 3 bases and J lost 3; bases outside the gene matches: 7. The CDR3 runs 16 residues. Germline V lookup: CDR1 SGHRS, CDR2 YFSETQ. The covered CDR3 bases are TGCGCCAGCAGCTCGCAGGGGGCTGGTTACACCGGGGAG. Residues: CASSSQGAGYTGE. The full CDR3 protein is CASSSQGAGYTGELFF.

A word on this clone: The read comes to an end 3 residues before the CDR3 does, leaving the germline J gene to fill in the end. This sequence joins TRBV30 and TRBJ2-3, with unresolved D. V gave up 0 bases and J gave up 1 base, with 5 bases separating them. Per the germline V gene, CDR1 is GTSNPN and CDR2 is SVGIG (reference sequence). The CDR3 is 13 amino acids. The part of the CDR3 DNA that was read is TGTGCCTGGAGTGTACGGGGCACAGATACG. Translated: CAWSVRGTDT. In full, the CDR3 reads CAWSVRGTDTQYF.

Regarding this clone: The read comes to an end 3 residues before the CDR3 does, leaving the germline J gene to fill in the end. The V and J genes are TRBV11-3 and TRBJ2-7, with D perhaps matching TRBD2 (5 bases). Germline CDR1 reads SGHNT; CDR2 reads YENEEA. The CDR3 totals 13 residues. V dropped 1 base and J dropped 2 bases, with 6 bases sitting between them. CDR3 DNA, as far as it was read: TGTGCCAGCAGCTTAGCGGGGACCTACGAG. Protein sequence: CASSLAGTYE. The full-length CDR3 reads as CASSLAGTYEQYF.

With respect to this clone: The CDR3 extends 3 residues past the end of the read, so its final part is completed from the germline J gene. The chain combines TRBV10-1 with TRBJ2-1; D is unclear. The germline V gene encodes CDR1 WNHNN and CDR2 SYGVQD (reference sequence). The V end lost 5 bases, the J end lost 0 bases, and 11 bases lay between the germline ends. The CDR3 contains 15 residues. The part of the CDR3 DNA that was read is TGCGCCAGCAGTCCGACTCAGAGCTCCTACAATGAG. It translates to CASSPTQSSYNE. The complete CDR3 protein is CASSPTQSSYNEQFF.

As for this clone: The read finishes 3 residues shy of the CDR3 end, and the germline J gene is used to complete it. The rearrangement uses TRBV5-1 and TRBJ2-1, with 9 bases that match TRBD2. CDR3 length equals 18 residues. Germline trimming cut 0 bases from V and 0 bases from J; bases unmatched to any gene: 7. Germline V gives CDR1 SGHRS, CDR2 YFSETQ. The sequenced CDR3 bases are TGCGCCAGCAGCTTGGGCGTAGGTAGCGGGAGCTCCTACAATGAG. It encodes CASSLGVGSGSSYNE. The full CDR3 protein is CASSLGVGSGSSYNEQFF.

Turning to this clone: The read ends 3 residues before the CDR3 terminus; that terminus is restored from the germline J gene. The V and J genes are TRBV20-1 and TRBJ2-2; weak D call: TRBD2 (5 bases). Trimming took off 1 base at V and 1 base at J, with 13 bases between the two ends. The V gene's germline CDR1 is DFQATT and CDR2 SNEGSKA (reference sequence). This CDR3 contains 16 residues. The CDR3 DNA, read in part, is TGCAGTGCTAGAGGGGCCAGAGGAGGGAACACCGGGGAG. Protein product: CSARGARGGNTGE. In full, the CDR3 is CSARGARGGNTGELFF.

In the case of this clone: The read finishes 3 residues shy of the CDR3 end, and the germline J gene is used to complete it. The J gene is TRBJ2-7, the V gene TRBV19; 14 nucleotides agree with TRBD2. The V gene's germline CDR1 is LNHDA and CDR2 SQIVND (reference sequence). J gave up 6 bases and V 5 bases, and 3 bases lay outside the gene matches. The CDR3 is 14 amino acids. CDR3 residues: CASSEGLAGAEQYF. The covered CDR3 bases are TGTGCCAGTAGTGAGGGACTAGCGGGAGCCGAG.

With regard to this clone: The read stops 3 residues short of the end of the CDR3; the missing end is completed from the germline J gene. The chain couples TRBV19 to TRBJ2-2, with 8 bases fitting TRBD2. Unmatched junction bases numbered 5, after V lost 2 bases and J lost 3 bases. The CDR3 spans 16 residues. Germline V lookup: CDR1 LNHDA, CDR2 SQIVND (reference sequence). The sequenced part of the CDR3 DNA is TGTGCCAGTAGTATACTAGCGGGCCCAGACACCGGGGAG. Translated: CASSILAGPDTGE. The full CDR3 protein is CASSILAGPDTGELFF.

Concerning this clone itself: The CDR3 extends 3 residues past the end of the read, so its final part is completed from the germline J gene. The genes are TRBV7-6 and TRBJ2-3; 7 bases line up with TRBD2. V lost 3 bases to trimming and J lost 1 base; unmatched junction nucleotides: 4. There are 15 residues in the CDR3. Germline values: CDR1 SGHVS, CDR2 FNYEAQ. The DNA read from the CDR3 is TGTGCCAGCAGCTTGGTAGCGGGCGGCACAGATACG. This encodes CASSLVAGGTDT. The entire CDR3 protein reads CASSLVAGGTDTQYF.

As to this clone: Coverage ceases 3 residues before the CDR3 finishes, and the germline J gene fills in the end. This chain joins TRBV19 and TRBJ2-2, with 10 bases that match TRBD2. Germline values: CDR1 LNHDA, CDR2 SQIVND (reference sequence). V shed 3 bases, J shed 6 bases, and the junction held 16 bases outside the gene matches. The CDR3 sequence is 19 residues long. The CDR3 DNA, read in part, is TGTGCCAGTAGTATCCGGGACGGAGCTAGCGGGAGTGGATCCGGGGAG. Amino acid sequence: CASSIRDGASGSGSGE. In full, the CDR3 is CASSIRDGASGSGSGELFF.

Turning to this clone: Read sequence stops 3 residues before the CDR3 end, and the germline J gene provides the missing end. The chain links TRBV6-4 to TRBJ1-1, with D perhaps matching TRBD1 (5 bases). Trimming cost V 3 bases and J 6 bases, with 14 bases left between them. The CDR3 has 14 amino acids. Germline CDR1 is MRHNA and CDR2 is SNTAGT. CDR3 bases read: TGTGCCAGCAGTGAAAGGAGGGTAGGGGCTGAA. Amino acids: CASSERRVGAE. The whole CDR3 is CASSERRVGAEAFF.

A remark on this clone: The read finishes 3 residues shy of the CDR3 end, and the germline J gene is used to complete it. The chain employs TRBV30 and TRBJ2-1, with D uncertain. This CDR3 has 13 residues. The V end was cut by 8 bases, the J end by 6 bases, with 17 bases between. Germline V gene data show CDR1 as GTSNPN and CDR2 as SVGIG (reference sequence). CDR3: CARRIELTNEQFF. The sequenced part of the CDR3 DNA is TGTGCCCGGCGGATTGAGCTAACCAATGAG.

CDR3 residues: CASTGTGGNQPQHF. The DNA read from the CDR3 is TGTGCCAGTACCGGGACAGGGGGTAATCAGCCC. The chain carries TRBV19 and TRBJ1-5; 11 bases agree with TRBD1. The CDR3 is cut off 3 residues early in the read; its end comes from the germline J gene. The CDR3 covers 14 residues. The V gene end was trimmed by 7 bases and the J gene end by 4 bases; junction bases not matched to a gene: 3. CDR1 is LNHDA and CDR2 is SQIVND in the germline V gene (reference sequence).

Concerning this clone: The CDR3 extends 3 residues past the end of the read, so its final part is completed from the germline J gene. This sequence joins TRBV5-1 and TRBJ2-5; 12 nucleotides line up with TRBD2. J was trimmed by 3 bases and V by 0 bases; bases with no gene match: 6. The CDR3 is made up of 17 amino acids. From germline, CDR1 is SGHRS and CDR2 YFSETQ. CDR3 bases read: TGCGCCAGCAGCTTGGCCCCCCTAGCGGGAGGGGAAGAGACC. Protein sequence: CASSLAPLAGGEET. The whole CDR3 protein is CASSLAPLAGGEETQYF.